Included here is one T cell receptor (beta chain) sequence, with context. This sample is part of a study of blood T cell repertoires in COVID-19. Original data processing: Using reference gene primer amplification, nucleated cell counts were estimated. Generated by immunoSEQ multiplex PCR, the TCRdb table keeps only in-frame clones and is missing some. V and J calls and clone size come straight from that table; D and trimming were deduced from the DNA. Here the sample spans over 200,000 clones, roughly 85% being singletons. The receptor was derived from a woman aged 70-85 years with active or convalescent COVID-19. Source material: peripheral blood.

CDR3 sequence reads: CAWSGGRYTF. CDR3 DNA sequence: TGTGCCTGGAGTGGGGGCCGCTACACCTTC. The chain joins TRBV30 to TRBJ1-2; possible D gene TRBD1, 5 bases. Germline CDR1 is GTSNPN and CDR2 is SVGIG (reference sequence). The V end lost 1 base, the J end lost 9 bases, and 6 bases lay between the germline ends. This CDR3 spans 10 amino acids.